These T cell receptor beta chains were read from a single sample in a study of shared T cell receptors in the human thymus. Clones were read by immunoSEQ multiplex PCR, and TCRdb kept only the in-frame ones, dropping some. The profile shows about 380,000 clones, 95% of them singletons. Sequenced material: thymocytes. The origin of the receptors is a human donor. The CDR3 runs from the conserved cysteine through the conserved F or W. The D gene is left open where the match is weak. A row's size may be missing; if present it is once, few, many or a size class.

v_call	d_call	clone_size	j_call	cdr3_aa	cdr3_nt
TRBV6-5	.	once	TRBJ2-7	CASSPNGTYYEQYF	TGTGCCAGCAGCCCCAACGGGACTTATTACGAGCAGTACTTC
TRBV4-1	.	.	TRBJ1-5	CASSQDFLAGDITISNQPQHF	TGCGCCAGCAGCCAAGACTTTCTGGCAGGGGACATAACTATTAGCAATCAGCCCCAGCATTTT
TRBV28	TRBD1	.	TRBJ1-3	CASRPDRGRGNTIYF	TGTGCCAGCAGGCCCGACAGGGGGCGCGGAAACACCATATATTTT
TRBV7-2	TRBD2	once	TRBJ2-1	CASSLGGGTSGSNEQFF	TGTGCCAGCAGCTTAGGCGGGGGGACTAGCGGGAGCAATGAGCAGTTCTTC
TRBV9	.	once	TRBJ2-1	CASSVVAGRYNEQFF	TGTGCCAGCAGCGTAGTGGCGGGAAGGTACAATGAGCAGTTCTTC
TRBV11-2	.	.	TRBJ2-5	CASSPRGGQETQYF	TGTGCCAGCAGCCCCAGGGGGGGCCAAGAGACCCAGTACTTC
TRBV2	.	.	TRBJ2-7	CASSEGSRYEQYF	TGTGCCAGCAGTGAAGGCAGTCGCTACGAGCAGTACTTC
TRBV6-6	.	.	TRBJ1-5	CASSNRGDQPQHF	TGTGCCAGCAGTAACCGTGGGGATCAGCCCCAGCATTTT
TRBV4-3	.	.	TRBJ1-1	CASSPAMDTEAFF	TGCGCCAGCAGCCCCGCCATGGACACTGAAGCTTTCTTT
TRBV2	.	.	TRBJ1-2	CASSEGSYGYTF	TGTGCCAGCAGTGAGGGCAGCTATGGCTACACCTTC
TRBV4-3	TRBD2	once	TRBJ2-1	CASSYGVAGGGNEQFF	TGCGCCAGCAGCTACGGGGTAGCGGGAGGGGGCAATGAGCAGTTCTTC
TRBV29-1	.	.	TRBJ1-3	CSAAGSGNTIYF	TGCAGCGCTGCAGGGTCTGGAAACACCATATATTTT
TRBV7-9	TRBD2	.	TRBJ2-3	CASSLTSGRADTDTQYF	TGTGCCAGCAGCTTAACTAGCGGGAGGGCCGACACAGATACGCAGTATTTT
TRBV14	.	.	TRBJ1-4	CASSQVPGEKLFF	TGTGCCAGCAGCCAAGTCCCAGGGGAAAAACTGTTTTTT
TRBV25-1	.	.	TRBJ2-3	CASPGTDTQYF	TGTGCCAGTCCTGGAACAGATACGCAGTATTTT
TRBV7-2	TRBD1	.	TRBJ1-2	CASSVSPIPGTGNGYTF	TGTGCCAGCAGCGTGTCCCCCATTCCCGGGACAGGGAATGGCTACACCTTC
TRBV7-9	.	once	TRBJ2-7	CASSLDSSYEQYF	TGTGCCAGCAGCTTAGACAGCTCCTACGAGCAGTACTTC
TRBV29-1	TRBD2	.	TRBJ2-1	CSVEGREGPYNEQFF	TGCAGCGTTGAAGGGAGGGAGGGCCCCTACAATGAGCAGTTCTTC
TRBV27	.	once	TRBJ2-7	CASSSPPNNGDKAEQYF	TGTGCCAGCAGTTCCCCGCCGAATAACGGAGACAAGGCCGAGCAGTACTTC
TRBV6-1	.	.	TRBJ2-7	CASSEGRDLNYEQYF	TGTGCCAGCAGTGAAGGCCGGGACTTAAACTACGAGCAGTACTTC
TRBV7-9	TRBD2	.	TRBJ2-7	CASSFSLGLAGVDEQYF	TGTGCCAGCAGCTTTAGTCTCGGACTAGCGGGAGTGGACGAGCAGTACTTC
TRBV15	.	.	TRBJ2-5	CATSSYGVLYQETQYF	TGTGCCACCAGCAGTTACGGGGTTTTGTACCAAGAGACCCAGTACTTC
TRBV1	.	.	TRBJ1-1	CTSSQADLGQKNTEAFF	TGCACCAGCAGCCAAGCTGATCTTGGACAGAAGAACACTGAAGCTTTCTTT
TRBV5-1	.	once	TRBJ2-7	CASSLDVSFYEQYF	TGCGCCAGCAGCTTGGACGTCAGTTTCTACGAGCAGTACTTC
TRBV12-5	TRBD2	.	TRBJ2-1	CASGLHGLAGGDEQFF	TGTGCTAGTGGACTCCACGGACTAGCGGGTGGGGATGAGCAGTTCTTC
TRBV30	.	.	TRBJ2-3	CAWRHGDTQYF	TGTGCCTGGAGACATGGGGATACGCAGTATTTT
TRBV6-4	.	.	TRBJ2-7	CASSEEGGPGPNEQYF	TGTGCCAGCAGTGAGGAAGGGGGTCCAGGGCCGAACGAGCAGTACTTC
TRBV6-5	.	.	TRBJ1-1	CASSYTGRTEAFF	TGTGCCAGCAGTTATACGGGGCGCACTGAAGCTTTCTTT
TRBV19	.	.	TRBJ2-2	CASSIGGHTGELFF	TGTGCCAGTAGTATTGGGGGCCACACCGGGGAGCTGTTTTTT
TRBV6-5	.	.	TRBJ2-7	CASSSRAADSPYEQYF	TGTGCCAGCAGTTCCAGGGCGGCGGACAGCCCCTACGAGCAGTACTTC
TRBV7-9	.	.	TRBJ1-2	CASSLDRQVYGYTF	TGTGCCAGCAGCTTAGACCGACAGGTCTATGGCTACACCTTC
TRBV9	.	.	TRBJ1-4	CASSVDFLNEKLFF	TGTGCCAGCAGCGTAGACTTCCTAAATGAAAAACTGTTTTTT
TRBV5-1	.	.	TRBJ2-7	CASSLGGWGPYEQYF	TGCGCCAGCAGCTTGGGAGGGTGGGGGCCCTACGAGCAGTACTTC
TRBV7-9	.	.	TRBJ2-5	CASSLRPGSGRRSVTQYF	TGTGCCAGCAGCTTAAGGCCGGGGAGCGGGCGAAGGTCCGTGACCCAGTACTTC
TRBV10-1	TRBD1	.	TRBJ2-2	CASRSDRDTGELFF	TGCGCCAGCAGATCGGACAGGGACACCGGGGAGCTGTTTTTT
TRBV30	.	once	TRBJ2-7	CAWSVSRVSYEQYF	TGTGCCTGGAGTGTGAGCAGGGTATCCTACGAGCAGTACTTC
TRBV10-3	TRBD1	.	TRBJ1-4	CAISEGTGGNEKLFF	TGTGCCATCAGTGAGGGGACAGGGGGGAATGAAAAACTGTTTTTT
TRBV5-1	.	.	TRBJ1-1	CASSLAGEGTEAFF	TGCGCCAGCAGCTTGGCGGGGGAGGGCACTGAAGCTTTCTTT
TRBV27	.	.	TRBJ2-1	CASSSTHPWGYNEQFF	TGTGCCAGCAGTTCAACCCACCCGTGGGGGTACAATGAGCAGTTCTTC
TRBV7-2	TRBD2	.	TRBJ2-3	CASSSLAGGPYTQYF	TGTGCCAGCAGCTCCCTAGCGGGAGGGCCATATACGCAGTATTTT
TRBV27	.	.	TRBJ2-5	CASSLVWGRGVRREETQYF	TGTGCCAGCAGTTTAGTCTGGGGGCGCGGGGTGAGGAGAGAAGAGACCCAGTACTTC
TRBV7-9	.	.	TRBJ2-4	CASSINPRGWENIQYF	TGTGCCAGCAGCATCAACCCAAGGGGGTGGGAAAACATTCAGTACTTC
TRBV28	.	.	TRBJ1-5	CASSLKPRNSNQPQHF	TGTGCCAGCAGTTTAAAGCCACGAAATAGCAATCAGCCCCAGCATTTT
TRBV28	.	.	TRBJ2-5	CASSWGGESRLTQYF	TGTGCCAGCAGTTGGGGCGGGGAATCTAGGTTAACCCAGTACTTC
TRBV11-2	.	.	TRBJ2-3	CASSHGADTQYF	TGTGCCAGCAGCCATGGGGCAGATACGCAGTATTTT
TRBV30	TRBD1	.	TRBJ1-1	CAWNLLPGTGTEAFF	TGTGCCTGGAACCTACTACCCGGGACAGGCACTGAAGCTTTCTTT
TRBV11-2	.	.	TRBJ1-5	CASSSAGRGNQPQHF	TGTGCCAGCAGCTCTGCTGGGCGCGGGAATCAGCCCCAGCATTTT
TRBV10-3	TRBD2	.	TRBJ2-3	CAISDGRGLAGDTQYF	TGTGCCATCAGTGACGGAAGGGGACTAGCGGGAGATACGCAGTATTTT
TRBV27	.	.	TRBJ2-3	CASSRRAGWGSDTQYF	TGTGCCAGCAGTCGCCGTGCAGGGTGGGGGTCAGATACGCAGTATTTT
TRBV19	.	.	TRBJ2-5	CASSIAAGLLGQETQYF	TGTGCCAGTAGTATAGCGGCAGGGTTGTTAGGGCAAGAGACCCAGTACTTC